The entry that follows covers one TCR beta chain sequence. As processed by the authors: From reference gene primer amplification, estimates of nucleated cell counts were derived. The data were produced by immunoSEQ multiplex PCR, yet TCRdb's version contains in-frame clones alone and is incomplete. Clone size and the V and J calls come from that table; the DNA yielded D and trimming. This repertoire shows about 110,000 clones, about 79% found once; its top ten account for under 8%. CDR1 is LNHDA and CDR2 is SQIVND in the germline V gene (reference sequence). Unmatched junction bases numbered 10, after V lost 6 bases and J lost 1 base. This CDR3 is 17 amino acids long. The record originates from a study of blood T cell repertoires in COVID-19. On the study more broadly: From the United States, Italy and Spain came samples of acute and convalescent COVID-19. The cDNA or gDNA used as material had been derived from T cells, B-cell-depleted T cells, or PBMCs.

The genes are TRBV19 and TRBJ1-4; 8 bases match TRBD1. The TCR comes from a woman older than 75 with active or convalescent COVID-19. The sample comprised peripheral blood. This CDR3 is CASRPAGTGRTNEKLFF. As DNA, the CDR3 is TGTGCCAGTAGACCCGCCGGGACAGGAAGAACTAATGAAAAACTGTTTTTT.